The 15 T cell receptor beta chains below come from one sample, sequenced in a study of CXCR3-negative and CXCR3-positive naive CD8 T cells (dated by TCRdb to the late 2010s). Overall study outcomes, separate from this receptor: TRB CDR3s from CXCR3-positive naive cells showed higher hydrophobicity (lower Kidera factor 4), lower energy, and higher strength and volume indices than CXCR3-negative naive cells.

What these receptors recognize is not known. The listed sequencing device is NextSeq 550. The Human TCR Profiling Kit (MiLaboratory) was used to prepare UMI-labeled 5' RACE TRB cDNA libraries. TCRdb reprocessed the reads and lists each CDR3 protein sequence as a single entry, with no DNA. This sample's records show approximately 140,000 distinct CDR3 sequences. Around 0.3% of the sample rests with the top ten. The specimen sequenced was naive CXCR3+ CD8+ T cells from blood. The cell subset or site label, as the study defines it: CD45RO-CCR7+CD27+CD95- naive CD8+ T cells expressing CXCR3 (TNR3+). All receptors come from a human donor in good health. Some clones in this sample may be carry-over from other donors' samples.

The J gene is TRBJ2-7, the V gene TRBV11-3; TCRdb indicates TRBD1, and absent DNA this call remains unverified. The CDR3 has 18 residues. CDR1 is SGHNT and CDR2 is YENEEA in the germline V gene. The CDR3 here is CASSSRTAQGGLSYEQYF.

The J gene is TRBJ1-2, the V gene TRBV28; the D call from TCRdb, TRBD1, cannot be confirmed without DNA. Germline loops: CDR1 MDHEN, CDR2 SYDVKM. CDR3 size: 13 residues. The CDR3 is CASKDRYNYGYTF.

This sequence joins TRBV19 and TRBJ2-5; TCRdb gives TRBD1 as the D gene, but with no DNA this cannot be confirmed. This CDR3 region has 14 residues. Germline CDR1 reads LNHDA; CDR2 reads SQIVND (reference sequence). The CDR3 region is CASGPGQPQETQYF.

The chain is built from TRBV15 and TRBJ1-1; TCRdb reports TRBD1, a call that lacks DNA to check it against. Per germline, CDR1 LNHNV and CDR2 YYDKDF (reference sequence). CDR3 size: 15 residues. The chain's CDR3 is CATSRDSTGKGEAFF.

V usage is TRBV4-3 and J usage is TRBJ1-1; the D call of TRBD1 rests on TCRdb alone, since no DNA is present to check it. Per the germline V gene, CDR1 is LGHNA and CDR2 is YSLEER. The CDR3 runs to 15 residues. CDR3 sequence reads: CASSQRQGLHTEAFF.

CDR3 in amino acids: CASSFPAGYNEQFF. The rearrangement joins TRBV11-3 to TRBJ2-1; TCRdb designates TRBD2, a call that cannot be tested without DNA. Germline-derived CDR1 and CDR2 are SGHNT and YENEEA. The CDR3 extends over 14 amino acids.

CDR3 residues: CSARERGSGNTIYF. The rearrangement joins TRBV20-1 to TRBJ1-3. This CDR3 is built from 14 residues. Germline CDR1 DFQATT, CDR2 SNEGSKA (reference sequence).

The CDR3: CASSLNWGLAQYNTYNEQFF. The chain carries TRBV6-5 and TRBJ2-1; TCRdb reports TRBD2, a call that lacks DNA to check it against. Germline V gene data show CDR1 as MNHEY and CDR2 as SVGAGI. The CDR3 is 20 residues long.

V usage is TRBV6-2 or TRBV6-3 and J usage is TRBJ1-4; TCRdb outputs TRBD1, but without DNA this stays unchecked. Per the germline V gene, CDR1 is MNHEY and CDR2 is SVGEGT. CDR3 length: 17 amino acids. Here the CDR3 reads CASSYAQQGAFDEKLFF.

The genes are TRBV4-1 and TRBJ2-3; TCRdb names TRBD2, which stays unverified in the absence of DNA. CDR1 and CDR2 from the germline V gene are MGHRA and YSYEKL. CDR3 length: 17 amino acids. CDR3 amino acids: CASSQDLSGGPVDTQYF.

The chain employs TRBV3-1 and TRBJ2-1. Germline CDR1 is LGHDT and CDR2 is YNNKEL (reference sequence). The CDR3 runs to 14 residues. The CDR3 protein is CASSQVIESDEQFF.

The chain carries TRBV5-1 and TRBJ2-7; the D gene TCRdb calls, TRBD2, cannot be checked with no DNA. This CDR3 comprises 15 residues. From germline, CDR1 is SGHRS and CDR2 YFSETQ. This chain's CDR3 is CASSKGLADSYEQYF.

This chain connects TRBV6-2 or TRBV6-3 to TRBJ2-5. Per germline, CDR1 MNHEY and CDR2 SVGEGT. The CDR3 is made up of 14 amino acids. The CDR3: CASSYLAAEETQYF.

The genes are TRBV25-1 and TRBJ2-1; the TRBD1 assignment by TCRdb is unverifiable without DNA. The CDR3 covers 15 residues. Per the germline V gene, CDR1 is MGHDK and CDR2 is SYGVNS. The CDR3 loop is CASSSGTGSYNGQFF.

V and J are TRBV9 and TRBJ2-7; the TCRdb D gene call, TRBD1, has no DNA to confirm it. CDR3 length: 15 amino acids. Germline V gene lookup returns CDR1 SGDLS and CDR2 YYNGEE. This chain's CDR3 is CASSPEGGRTYEQYF.